These 2 T cell receptor beta chains share one sample of origin, sequenced in a study of OX40 agonist ivuxolimab in advanced cancers. Repertoires were generated with immunoSEQ multiplex PCR, while TCRdb's copy carries only in-frame clones and drops some. Here the sample spans 90,000 to 150,000 clones, 85% to 90% being singletons. Sequences were derived from CD4+ or CD8+ T cells sorted from blood, sampled in a trial of the OX40 agonist ivuxolimab. All receptors derive from an adult with an advanced solid tumor such as melanoma, head and neck, liver or kidney cancer.

The chain recombines TRBV18 with TRBJ1-1, with D hard to call. Trimming left V 3 bases short and J 11 bases short, with 16 bases between. This CDR3 has 13 amino acids. The germline gives CDR1 KGHSH, CDR2 LQKENI. This CDR3 reads CASSPVPNRSAFF. The CDR3, as DNA: TGTGCCAGCTCACCTGTCCCTAATCGTTCGGCTTTCTTT.

In this sample, this clone turned up a few times. This chain links TRBV10-1 with TRBJ1-5; 7 nucleotides agree with TRBD1. The J segment lost 2 bases and the V segment lost 4 bases, leaving 2 bases of the junction unmatched. The CDR3 loop spans 14 amino acids. CDR1 is WNHNN, CDR2 SYGVQD, per germline (reference sequence). CDR3: CASSGDRGNQPQHF. In DNA form, the CDR3 reads TGCGCCAGCAGTGGAGACAGGGGCAATCAGCCCCAGCATTTT.